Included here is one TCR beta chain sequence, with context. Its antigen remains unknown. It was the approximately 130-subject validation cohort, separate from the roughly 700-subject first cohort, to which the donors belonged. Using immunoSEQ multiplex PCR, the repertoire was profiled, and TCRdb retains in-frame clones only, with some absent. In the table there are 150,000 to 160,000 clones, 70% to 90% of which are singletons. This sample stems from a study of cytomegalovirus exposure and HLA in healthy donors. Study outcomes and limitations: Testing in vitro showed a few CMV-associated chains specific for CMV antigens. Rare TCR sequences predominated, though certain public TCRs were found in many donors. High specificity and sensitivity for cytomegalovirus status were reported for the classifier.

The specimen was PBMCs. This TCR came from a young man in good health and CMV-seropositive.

CDR3 DNA: TGCGCCAGCAGCACACAGGGGGGCCTGAACACTGAAGCTTTCTTT. Translation: CASSTQGGLNTEAFF. The chain employs TRBV5-1 and TRBJ1-1, with 8 bases that match TRBD1. The germline V gene has CDR1 SGHRS and CDR2 YFSETQ. Unmatched junction bases numbered 5, after V lost 4 bases and J lost 0 bases. The CDR3 covers 15 residues.